This T cell receptor beta chain comes out of a study of blood T cells in healthy people across ages. General observations from the study: Diversity of TCR beta per million T cells declined in a roughly linear way with age. Estimated diversity that came from one million T cells was considered an underestimate.

Germline V gene data show CDR1 as SGHRS and CDR2 as YFSETQ. This CDR3 contains 15 residues. Germline trimming cut 0 bases from V and 4 bases from J; bases unmatched to any gene: 5. This clonotype was detected a few times. Its antigen is not identified. Using a J-beta primer mix together with a sample-barcoded 5' primer, a second PCR was run for roughly 6 to 12 cycles. Each TCR beta cDNA got a 12-nucleotide random molecular identifier. One entry per CDR3 protein results from TCRdb running MiXCR on the 5' RACE reads. The sample includes around 800,000 distinct CDR3 sequences, about 42% of them seen just once. Each sample had at least 6 million PBMCs isolated.

The sequence was obtained from a man aged 80 or over in good health. Sequenced: blood. The chain links TRBV5-1 to TRBJ2-5; 8 bases match TRBD2. The CDR3 region is CASSLGSGKGETQYF. DNA for the CDR3: TGCGCCAGCAGCTTGGGTAGCGGGAAGGGAGAGACCCAGTACTTC.